Presented here are 32 T cell receptor beta chains from one specimen sequenced in a study of radiotherapy plus CTLA-4 blockade in lung cancer. Data came from immunoSEQ multiplex PCR; TCRdb stores just in-frame clones and leaves some out. The table has more than 75,000 clones, 72% seen once. The material was peripheral blood, obtained from a patient treated with radiotherapy plus ipilimumab. These TCRs come from a human donor with non-small cell lung cancer that progressed on radiotherapy plus ipilimumab.

The chain employs TRBV4-3 and TRBJ2-7; TRBD1 might be the D (5 bases). The germline V gene has CDR1 LGHNA and CDR2 YSLEER. V shed 0 bases and J shed 7 bases, with 10 bases lying between them. CDR3 length: 13 amino acids. CDR3 in amino acids: CASSQDRALEQYF. The DNA for the CDR3 is TGCGCCAGCAGCCAAGACAGGGCCTTGGAGCAGTACTTC.

This sequence joins TRBV10-1 and TRBJ1-3; D is undetermined. V shed 4 bases and J shed 0 bases, with 13 bases lying between them. Germline V lookup: CDR1 WNHNN, CDR2 SYGVQD (reference sequence). CDR3 length: 16 residues. The CDR3 spells CASSVKVPRSGNTIYF. CDR3 nucleotide sequence: TGCGCCAGCAGTGTCAAGGTTCCCCGCTCTGGAAACACCATATATTTT.

The chain combines TRBV6-5 with TRBJ2-7; TRBD2 is a possible D gene (6 bases). Germline values: CDR1 MNHEY, CDR2 SVGAGI. This CDR3 contains 11 residues. V shed 6 bases and J shed 7 bases, with 10 bases lying between them. The chain's CDR3 is CASRDGGEQYF. Here the CDR3 DNA reads TGTGCCAGCAGGGACGGAGGGGAGCAGTACTTC.

This clone was detected ten times or more. The genes are TRBV4-2 and TRBJ1-4; D is ambiguous. Germline V gene data show CDR1 as LGHNA and CDR2 as YNFKEQ. The CDR3 is 15 residues long. V was cut by 2 bases and J by 0 bases, with 7 bases left in between. This CDR3 is CASSQPGTTNEKLFF. As DNA, the CDR3 is TGTGCCAGCAGCCAACCCGGGACAACTAATGAAAAACTGTTTTTT.

The chain combines TRBV19 with TRBJ1-6; D gene uncertain. The CDR3 has 15 residues. Looked up from germline, CDR1 is LNHDA and CDR2 is SQIVND (reference sequence). V was clipped by 5 bases and J by 6 bases, with 14 bases between them. CDR3 coding DNA: TGTGCCAGTAGTGCAAATCCTTGGAGTAATTCACCCCTCCACTTT. Amino acid sequence: CASSANPWSNSPLHF.

The V gene is TRBV11-2, the J gene TRBJ2-7; D assignment may be TRBD1 or TRBD2 (6 bases each). V shed 0 bases and J shed 9 bases, with 9 bases lying between them. Germline lookup yields CDR1 SGHAT and CDR2 FQNNGV. The length of the CDR3 is 12 residues. DNA for the CDR3: TGTGCCAGCAGCTTAGAGGGGGGCTCGCAGTACTTC. It yields the protein CASSLEGGSQYF.

V gene TRBV9 combines with J gene TRBJ1-1, with D perhaps TRBD1 (5 bases). Trimming removed 4 bases from V and 3 bases from J, with 10 bases in between. Germline values: CDR1 SGDLS, CDR2 YYNGEE. The CDR3 length is 13 residues. The CDR3 reads CASSPTGDTEAFF. DNA of the CDR3: TGTGCCAGCAGCCCTACAGGAGACACTGAAGCTTTCTTT.

The CDR3 region is CASSLDLDSRSYNEQFF. The CDR3 region has the DNA TGTGCCAGCAGCTTAGACCTGGACAGCCGCTCCTACAATGAGCAGTTCTTC. V usage is TRBV7-2 and J usage is TRBJ2-1; D might be TRBD1 (6 bases). V lost 1 base and J lost 0, with 13 bases in between. Germline CDR1 is SGHTA and CDR2 is FQGNSA. The CDR3 runs 17 residues.

The V gene is TRBV28, the J gene TRBJ1-5; no reliable D call. Germline-derived CDR1 and CDR2 are MDHEN and SYDVKM. The CDR3 sequence is 14 residues long. Trimming removed 5 bases at V and 0 bases at J, with 8 bases between. CDR3 bases: TGTGCCAGCAGTCGAGGTAATAGCAATCAGCCCCAGCATTTT. Amino acids: CASSRGNSNQPQHF.

The chain links TRBV15 to TRBJ2-4; D unresolved. This CDR3 has 16 amino acids. With 0 bases removed from V and 8 bases from J, the gap between germline ends came to 17 bases. Per germline, CDR1 LNHNV and CDR2 YYDKDF (reference sequence). The CDR3 DNA follows: TGTGCCACCAGCAGAGATCGCGCCAGCCTAGGAGACATTCAGTACTTC. It encodes CATSRDRASLGDIQYF.

This rearrangement joins TRBV5-1 to TRBJ2-2; the D gene could be TRBD1 or TRBD2 (6 bases each). V shed 0 bases and J shed 4 bases, with 10 bases lying between them. The CDR3 contains 15 residues. Germline-derived CDR1 and CDR2 are SGHRS and YFSETQ. CDR3 amino acids: CASSLEGGGTGELFF. CDR3 DNA: TGCGCCAGCAGCTTGGAAGGGGGAGGCACCGGGGAGCTGTTTTTT.

This clone was detected only once. The CDR3 DNA sequence: TGTGCCAGCAGTTCACCCCTAACGGGTGCGGGGGGGCCAGGAGAGACCCAGTACTTC. It codes for CASSSPLTGAGGPGETQYF. V usage is TRBV27 and J usage is TRBJ2-5; TRBD2 aligns across 9 bases. CDR1 and CDR2 from the germline V gene are MNHEY and SMNVEV (reference sequence). The CDR3 loop spans 19 amino acids. V shed 4 bases and J 4 bases; nucleotides not matched to a gene: 19.

The gene calls are TRBV27 and TRBJ2-1, with D unresolved. V was shortened by 7 bases and J by 6 bases, with 7 bases between the two germline ends. This CDR3 is 11 amino acids long. From germline, CDR1 is MNHEY and CDR2 SMNVEV (reference sequence). CDR3 DNA sequence: TGTGCCAGCAAACAGATCAATGAGCAGTTCTTC. Translated, it gives CASKQINEQFF.

This clone was observed a few times. The rearrangement uses TRBV4-1 and TRBJ2-7; the match to TRBD2 covers 7 bases. The V and J ends lost 0 bases and 4 bases, in that order; junction bases with no gene match: 3. This CDR3 has 14 residues. The germline V gene encodes CDR1 MGHRA and CDR2 YSYEKL. The chain's CDR3 is CASSQEAGVYEQYF. For the CDR3, the DNA is TGCGCCAGCAGCCAAGAGGCGGGAGTATACGAGCAGTACTTC.

The chain is built from TRBV15 and TRBJ1-2; possibly TRBD1 for D (6 bases). Germline CDR1 is LNHNV and CDR2 is YYDKDF (reference sequence). The CDR3 is made up of 13 amino acids. V dropped 5 bases and J dropped 5 bases, with 12 bases sitting between them. For the CDR3, the DNA is TGTGCCACCAGCCAGGACAGCCTTTATGGCTACACCTTC. Protein: CATSQDSLYGYTF.

This clone was detected only a few times. V and J are TRBV7-2 and TRBJ2-5, with D uncertain. The CDR3 runs to 15 residues. Germline assignment: CDR1 SGHTA and CDR2 FQGNSA. V lost 0 bases and J 5 bases, leaving 13 bases between the germline ends. The CDR3 DNA reads as TGTGCCAGCAGCTTAGCGCTGTCGAGTTGGGAGACCCAGTACTTC. Translating gives CASSLALSSWETQYF. Full variable domain (missing parts from reference TRBV7-2 and TRBJ2-5): GAGVSQSPSNKVTEKGKDVELRCDPISGHTALYWYRQSLGQGLEFLIYFQGNSAPDKSGLPSDRFSAERTGGSVSTLTIQRTQQEDSAVYLCASSLALSSWETQYFGPGTRLLVL.

This clone is medium-sized (0.01 to 0.1%) by share. The V gene is TRBV15, the J gene TRBJ1-3; a possible D gene is TRBD1 (5 bases). CDR1 is LNHNV, CDR2 YYDKDF, per germline (reference sequence). This CDR3 is 15 amino acids long. Trimming shortened V by 0 bases and J by 2 bases, and 8 bases separated the two germline ends. The CDR3 sequence: CATSRDRDPGNTIYF. The CDR3 nucleotides read TGTGCCACCAGCAGAGACAGGGACCCTGGAAACACCATATATTTT.

V usage is TRBV4-1 and J usage is TRBJ2-7; the match to TRBD2 covers 13 bases. After removal of 0 bases from V and 5 bases from J, the junction contained 7 bases not matched to a gene. The CDR3 totals 17 residues. Germline V gene lookup returns CDR1 MGHRA and CDR2 YSYEKL. In DNA, the CDR3 is TGCGCCAGCAGCCAAGATCGAGGACTAGCGGGGGCCAACGAGCAGTACTTC. Amino acid sequence: CASSQDRGLAGANEQYF.

The V and J genes are TRBV7-2 and TRBJ2-4, with a weak D call TRBD2 (6 bases). Per the germline V gene, CDR1 is SGHTA and CDR2 is FQGNSA. The V and J ends lost 3 bases and 8 bases respectively, with 14 bases between them. This CDR3 region has 14 residues. This CDR3 is CASSLGDGRYIQYF. CDR3 DNA sequence: TGTGCCAGCAGCTTGGGCGACGGGAGATACATTCAGTACTTC. Drawing the rest from reference TRBV7-2 and TRBJ2-4, the complete variable domain is GAGVSQSPSNKVTEKGKDVELRCDPISGHTALYWYRQSLGQGLEFLIYFQGNSAPDKSGLPSDRFSAERTGGSVSTLTIQRTQQEDSAVYLCASSLGDGRYIQYFGAGTRLSVL.

V and J are TRBV2 and TRBJ1-1, with TRBD1 as a possible D gene (6 bases). Germline loops: CDR1 SNHLY, CDR2 FYNNEI. V lost 5 bases and J 0 bases, leaving 13 bases between the germline ends. The CDR3 has 15 amino acids. The CDR3 here is CASSKTGAVNTEAFF. CDR3 coding DNA: TGTGCCAGCAGTAAGACAGGCGCCGTGAACACTGAAGCTTTCTTT.

The chain uses TRBV27 and TRBJ2-7; no definite D call. The germline V gene has CDR1 MNHEY and CDR2 SMNVEV (reference sequence). The V and J ends lost 5 bases and 9 bases respectively, with 23 bases between them. The CDR3 covers 15 residues. The DNA for the CDR3 is TGTGCCAGCAGTCTGGGATTCGCCCAGAGATTCGGGCAGTACTTC. Translation gives CASSLGFAQRFGQYF.

This chain uses TRBV27 with TRBJ2-5; D uncertain. The ends were cut back, 4 bases at V and 3 bases at J, with 15 bases in the middle. Germline CDR1 MNHEY, CDR2 SMNVEV (reference sequence). The CDR3 is made up of 15 amino acids. DNA for the CDR3: TGTGCCAGCAGTTCCTCAGGAGCAACCGAAGAGACCCAGTACTTC. Amino acid sequence: CASSSSGATEETQYF.

CDR3 in amino acids: CASSLGPNTGELFF. DNA for the CDR3: TGTGCCAGCAGTCTAGGGCCTAACACCGGGGAGCTGTTTTTT. This chain connects TRBV28 to TRBJ2-2, with no clear D. Germline V lookup: CDR1 MDHEN, CDR2 SYDVKM. The V and J ends lost 5 bases and 2 bases respectively, with 9 bases between them. This CDR3 is 14 amino acids long.

This clone was seen repeatedly, ten times or more. The chain joins TRBV5-4 to TRBJ1-6; D might be TRBD1 (5 bases). The germline V gene has CDR1 SGHNT and CDR2 YYREEE (reference sequence). This CDR3 is built from 14 residues. Trimming cost V 4 bases and J 7 bases, with 12 bases left between them. DNA of the CDR3: TGTGCCAGCAGCCCCGGGTGGGGGAATTCACCCCTCCACTTT. Protein: CASSPGWGNSPLHF.

CDR3 sequence: CASSQDLIAGALGNTQYF. DNA of the CDR3: TGTGCCAGCAGCCAAGATTTGATAGCGGGAGCCTTAGGGAATACGCAGTATTTT. The chain has TRBV4-2 and TRBJ2-3; 9 bases match TRBD2. The V gene end was trimmed by 0 bases and the J gene end by 7 bases; junction bases not matched to a gene: 14. The CDR3 is 18 amino acids. Germline CDR1 is LGHNA and CDR2 is YNFKEQ.

This clone was recorded at least ten times. The chain links TRBV5-1 to TRBJ1-1; a weak D match, TRBD1 (5 bases). From germline, CDR1 is SGHRS and CDR2 YFSETQ. The CDR3 has 15 amino acids. V shed 4 bases and J shed 0 bases, with 13 bases lying between them. For the CDR3, the DNA is TGCGCCAGCAGCCTGGTGGTGGGGGTGAACACTGAAGCTTTCTTT. This gives the protein CASSLVVGVNTEAFF.

This clone was counted only a few times. The rearrangement links TRBV28 to TRBJ1-5, with 7 positions matching TRBD1. Germline V gene sequence: CDR1 MDHEN, CDR2 SYDVKM. J was trimmed by 7 bases and V by 2 bases; bases with no gene match: 2. The CDR3 has 13 residues. The CDR3 protein is CASSLQGEQPQHF. The CDR3 DNA sequence: TGTGCCAGCAGTTTACAGGGGGAACAGCCCCAGCATTTT.

The V call is TRBV19, the J call TRBJ2-6; D could derive from TRBD1 or TRBD2 (5 bases each). CDR3 length: 16 residues. Germline-derived CDR1 and CDR2 are LNHDA and SQIVND (reference sequence). Between the trimmed V and J ends, which lost 3 bases and 1 base, there was a span of 10 bases. The DNA of the CDR3 is TGTGCCAGTAGTATGAGTTGGGGGTCTGGGGCCAACGTCCTGACTTTC. It encodes CASSMSWGSGANVLTF.

This sequence joins TRBV5-1 and TRBJ1-4; 7 positions agree with TRBD1. The J segment lost 5 bases and the V segment lost 3 bases, leaving 13 bases of the junction unmatched. CDR3 size: 17 residues. The germline V gene has CDR1 SGHRS and CDR2 YFSETQ. The CDR3 loop reads CASSSTPRQGRNEKLFF. The CDR3 coding sequence is TGCGCCAGCAGCTCCACCCCCCGACAGGGAAGGAATGAAAAACTGTTTTTT.

This chain links TRBV30 with TRBJ2-1; TRBD1 matches 9 bases. CDR1 is GTSNPN and CDR2 is SVGIG in the germline V gene (reference sequence). The CDR3 is made up of 15 amino acids. J was trimmed by 6 bases and V by 2 bases; bases with no gene match: 8. DNA of the CDR3: TGTGCCTGGAGTCTTTCCGGGACAGGGAGCAATGAGCAGTTCTTC. It encodes CAWSLSGTGSNEQFF.

The chain combines TRBV6-6 with TRBJ2-5, with D perhaps TRBD2 (5 bases). The germline V gene encodes CDR1 MNHNY and CDR2 SVGAGI (reference sequence). V lost 0 bases and J lost 1, with 12 bases in between. CDR3 length: 16 amino acids. The CDR3 nucleotides are TGTGCCAGCAGTTACTCTCGGGGTAGTCTCCAAGAGACCCAGTACTTC. This codes for CASSYSRGSLQETQYF.

There are a few counts of this clone. This chain connects TRBV4-2 to TRBJ1-4; 8 bases are a match to TRBD1. The CDR3 runs to 14 residues. V dropped 4 bases and J dropped 4; count of bases not matched to a gene: 2. CDR1 and CDR2 (germline): LGHNA, YNFKEQ. In nucleotides, the CDR3 is TGTGCCAGCAGCCCTGGACAGGGTAATGAAAAACTGTTTTTT. It translates to CASSPGQGNEKLFF.